This T cell receptor beta chain emerged from a study of blood T cells in healthy people across ages (dated by TCRdb to the mid-2010s). Study-wide context: In model experiments, template switching captured about one uniquely barcoded TCR beta cDNA molecule for every two T cells. The study analyzed two additional independent replicas of 1 million unique cDNA reads from the same blood draw for two donors, one aged 18 to 29 and one aged 80 or older. Age-related changes in TCR beta repertoire diversity were measured in the study by deep sequencing normalized with unique cDNA molecular identifiers. To avoid experimental bias, donors of different ages were spread randomly across the sequencing lanes. The donors were divided into four age groups: young (average roughly 17 years), middle-aged (about 39), aged (approximately 62) and long-lived (approximately 74).

The CDR3 starts with the cysteine, ends with the phenylalanine, and has 12 residues. The CDR3 DNA has 36 bases and is translated from base 1. CDR1 and CDR2 are drawn from the germline V gene: ENHRY, SYGVKD. This clonotype has a count of ten or more. Its antigen remains unidentified. It has no much larger one-base neighbor in the sample; base qualities were not kept. Libraries came from 5' RACE. This sample was sequenced with an Illumina HiSeq 2500. A second PCR of about 6 to 12 cycles was run with a J-beta primer mix and a sample-barcoded 5' primer. A unique molecular identifier was introduced onto each TCR beta cDNA molecule by a template-switch 5' adaptor carrying 12 random nucleotides. Each sample yielded at least 3 million CDR3-containing paired-end reads. First-strand cDNA synthesis was performed from all RNA using the Mint cDNA synthesis kit, with priming by a TRBC-specific oligonucleotide. After uracil-DNA glycosylase treatment, a first 18-cycle PCR used universal primers M1SS and BC2_uni_R on all cDNA. From the authors' description of their analysis: For normalization, 1 million high-quality reads, each with a distinct molecular identifier, were randomly selected from each sample. Instead of being binned into consensus sequences, reads that shared molecular identifiers were thrown out. MiTCR, set to a Q25 quality threshold and the strictest error-elimination algorithm, was used for CDR3 identification, clonotype clustering and error correction. A nonparametric unseen species model with Euler transformation was used to estimate a lower bound on total TCR beta diversity. TCRdb reran the public reads through fastp at Q25 and MiXCR, keeping productive beta chains. A single entry per CDR3 protein holds the most common genes and DNA from its merged rows. What appears here as the V and J calls and clone size reflects TCRdb's work, not the paper's. Here the sample has roughly 1,500,000 distinct CDR3 sequences; 30% to 40% occur a single time. In total, the top ten clones hold approximately 11% of the sample.

Overall study outcomes, separate from this receptor: Because profiling used bulk unsorted PBMCs, naive and antigen-experienced compartments could not be compared conclusively. As age increased, observed TCR beta diversity per million T cells dropped in a roughly linear way, and a significant reduction was already evident by age 40. Compared with the aged group, the long-lived group had more naive CD4+ T cells, fewer expanded clones and increased TCR diversity, suggesting age selection. Estimates of total diversity from one million sequenced T cells were regarded as lower bounds and underestimates. A strong correlation was found between observed TCR beta diversity and the percentage of naive T cells measured by flow cytometry. Because donor CMV infection status was unknown, age-related changes in expanded clonotypes were potentially confounded.

The roughly 39 donors, aged 6 to 90 years, were systemically healthy Caucasian individuals from Russia. Each donor gave roughly 9 milliliters of peripheral blood, drawn into EDTA-treated Vacutainer tubes. PBMCs were isolated by Ficoll-Paque density-gradient centrifugation, with at least 7 million obtained per sample. Trizol reagent was used to extract total RNA from PBMCs, with at least 5.5 micrograms per sample. For every donor, flow cytometry on a PBMC aliquot measured the percentage of naive CD45RAhigh/CD27high T cells. Rearrangement joined TRBV10-3 to TRBJ2-5; perhaps TRBD2 is the D gene, with 5 bases matching. The TCR sequence derives from a woman aged 30 to 39 in good health. Input material: blood. CDR3 region: CGRKGVEETQYF. The DNA sequence is TGTGGGCGCAAGGGAGTAGAAGAGACCCAGTACTTC.